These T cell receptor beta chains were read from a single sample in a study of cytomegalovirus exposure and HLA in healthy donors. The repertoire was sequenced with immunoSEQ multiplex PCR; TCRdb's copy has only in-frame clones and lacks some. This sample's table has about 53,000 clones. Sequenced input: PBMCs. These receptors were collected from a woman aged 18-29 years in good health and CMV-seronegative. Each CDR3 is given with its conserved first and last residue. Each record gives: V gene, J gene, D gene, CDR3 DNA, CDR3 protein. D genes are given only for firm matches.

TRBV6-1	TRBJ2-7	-	TGTGCCAGCAGTGAAGGACAGCCCGGCACCTACGAGCAGTACTTC	CASSEGQPGTYEQYF
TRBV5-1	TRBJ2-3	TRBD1	TGCGCCAGCAGCTTGGGGACAGGGGGCACAGATACGCAGTATTTT	CASSLGTGGTDTQYF
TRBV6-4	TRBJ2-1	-	TGTGCCAGCAGTGTTAGGACCGAGGGTGGTGAGCAGTTCTTC	CASSVRTEGGEQFF
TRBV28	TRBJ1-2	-	TGTGCCAGCACGCTACGGGGTTATGGCTACACCTTC	CASTLRGYGYTF
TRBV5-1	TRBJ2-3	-	TGCGCCAGCAGCTTGGCAGGGGGCACAGATACGCAGTATTTT	CASSLAGGTDTQYF
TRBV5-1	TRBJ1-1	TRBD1	TGCGCCAGCAGCTTGATTGGACAGGGCCCTGAAGCTTTCTTT	CASSLIGQGPEAFF
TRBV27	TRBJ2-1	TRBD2	TGTGCCAGCAGTCCACCACTAGCGGGGGGACCCTACAATGAGCAGTTCTTC	CASSPPLAGGPYNEQFF
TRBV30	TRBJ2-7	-	TGTGCCTGGAGTGTACTAGGGGGTATCGAGCAGTACTTC	CAWSVLGGIEQYF
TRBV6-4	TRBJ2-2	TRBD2	TGTGCCAGCAGTGCGACTAGCGGGAACACCGGGGAGCTGTTTTTT	CASSATSGNTGELFF
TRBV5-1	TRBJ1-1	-	TGCGCCAGCAGCTTGGGGTGGACAGCGAACACTGAAGCTTTCTTT	CASSLGWTANTEAFF
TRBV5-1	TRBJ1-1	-	TGCGCCAGCAGGCCGACCACGGGGGGGAACACTGAAGCTTTCTTT	CASRPTTGGNTEAFF
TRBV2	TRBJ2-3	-	TGTGCCAGCAGTGACAAGCCCCTCACAGATACGCAGTATTTT	CASSDKPLTDTQYF
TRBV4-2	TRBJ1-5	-	TGTGCCAGCAGCCAAGAGCTCAGGGTTCGGAATGGCAATCAGCCCCAGCATTTT	CASSQELRVRNGNQPQHF
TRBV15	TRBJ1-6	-	TGTGCCACCAGCAGGACCGGGACTTCAACGGGCAATTCACCCCTCCCCTTT	CATSRTGTSTGNSPLPF
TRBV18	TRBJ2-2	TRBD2	TGTGCCAGCTCACCGCTAGCGGGAGACGGGGAGCTGTTTTTT	CASSPLAGDGELFF
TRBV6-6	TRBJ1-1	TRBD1	TGTGCCAGCAGTACCTTGGGACAGCAGCGGAACACTGAAGCTTTCTTT	CASSTLGQQRNTEAFF
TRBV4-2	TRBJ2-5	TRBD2	TGTGCCAGCAGCCGGTCCACATTACTAGCGGGAGGGTCAGAGACCCAGTACTTC	CASSRSTLLAGGSETQYF
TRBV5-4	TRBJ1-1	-	TGTGCCAGCAGCTTTTTGACAGGCCTTAACACTGAAGCTTTCTTT	CASSFLTGLNTEAFF
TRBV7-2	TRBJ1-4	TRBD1	TGTGCCAGCAGCTTAAACTGGGACAGGGAGGTTAAACTGTTTTTT	CASSLNWDREVKLFF
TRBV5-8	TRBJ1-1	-	TGTGCCAGCAGCTCGTCTTGGAGTGCCGGCCTTCCGAACACTGAAGCTTTCTTT	CASSSSWSAGLPNTEAFF
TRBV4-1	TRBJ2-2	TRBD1	TGCGCCAGCAGCCAAGACTCACAGGGGATCACCGGGGAGCTGTTTTTT	CASSQDSQGITGELFF
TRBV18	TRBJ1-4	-	TGTGCCAGCTCACCTTCCGGGAATGAAAAACTGTTTTTT	CASSPSGNEKLFF
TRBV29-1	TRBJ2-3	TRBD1	TGCAGCGTTGTATTTGGACAGGGGCGCACAGATACGCAGTATTTT	CSVVFGQGRTDTQYF
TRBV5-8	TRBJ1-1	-	TGTGCCAGCGGGAGGAACACTGAAGCTTTCTTT	CASGRNTEAFF
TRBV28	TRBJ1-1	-	TGTGCCAGCAGTCTCAGGGGCGGCACTGAAGCTTTCTTT	CASSLRGGTEAFF
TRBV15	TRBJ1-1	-	TGTGCCACCAGCAGAGATTTCGCCCGGGCTTTCTTT	CATSRDFARAFF
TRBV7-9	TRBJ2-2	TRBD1	TGTGACAGCGGGACAGGGCCCTCGAACACCGGGGAGCTGTTTTTT	CDSGTGPSNTGELFF
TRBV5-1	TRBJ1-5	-	TGCGCCAGCAGCCCGGGGAACGGTCATAGCAATCAGCCCCAGCATTTT	CASSPGNGHSNQPQHF
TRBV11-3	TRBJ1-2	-	TGTGCCAGCAGCTTTAGTCAGGGTGGCGGCTACACCTTC	CASSFSQGGGYTF
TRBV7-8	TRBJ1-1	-	TGTGCCAGCAGCTCGCGGGTGGGGAACACTGAAGCTTTCTTT	CASSSRVGNTEAFF
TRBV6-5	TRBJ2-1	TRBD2	TGTGCCAGCACCGACCCGGGACTAGCGGGGGGTAAGCAGTTCTTC	CASTDPGLAGGKQFF
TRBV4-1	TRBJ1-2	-	TGCGCCAGCAGCCAAGGCCAAACAAACTATGGCTACACCTTC	CASSQGQTNYGYTF
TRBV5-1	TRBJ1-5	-	TGCGCCAGCAGCTTGGGGGACACTAATAGCAATCAGCCCCAGCATTTT	CASSLGDTNSNQPQHF
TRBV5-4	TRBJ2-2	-	TGTGCCAGCCGACCGGGACAAAGCAACACCGGGGAGCTGTTTTTT	CASRPGQSNTGELFF
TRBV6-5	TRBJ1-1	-	TGTGCCAGCAGTTACTCGGAGGTTGTGAACACTGAAGCTTTCTTT	CASSYSEVVNTEAFF
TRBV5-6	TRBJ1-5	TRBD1	TGTGCCAGCAGCCTACTAAAAGAGACAGGGAGGTATCAGCCCCAGCATTTT	CASSLLKETGRYQPQHF
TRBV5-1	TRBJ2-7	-	TGCGCCAGCAGCTTGGTTAGCGGTACCTTCTACGAGCAGTACTTC	CASSLVSGTFYEQYF
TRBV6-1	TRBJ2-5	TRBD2	TGTGCCAGCAGTGAAGCAGCGGGGGGGCCAGAGACCCAGTACTTC	CASSEAAGGPETQYF
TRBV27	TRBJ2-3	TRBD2	TGTGCCAGCAGTTTTGTATCCGGGAGGGGATACACAGATACGCAGTATTTT	CASSFVSGRGYTDTQYF
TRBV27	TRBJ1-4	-	TGTGCCAGCAGTTTGTTATTGGGCTGGGAAAAACTGTTTTTT	CASSLLLGWEKLFF
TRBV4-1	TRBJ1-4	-	TGCGCCAGCAGCCGACTTGGAGTTGGAACTAATGAAAAACTGTTTTTT	CASSRLGVGTNEKLFF
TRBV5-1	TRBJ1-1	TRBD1	TGCGCCAGCAGCCGGGACAGAAGTAACACTGAAGCTTTCTTT	CASSRDRSNTEAFF
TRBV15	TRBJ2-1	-	TGTGCCACCAGCAGAGGAGGGGCGGGGAGTGAGCAGTTCTTC	CATSRGGAGSEQFF
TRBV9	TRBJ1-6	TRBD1	TGTGCCAGCAGCCCCCGGGACAGGGAAAGCTCCTATAATTCACCCCTCCACTTT	CASSPRDRESSYNSPLHF
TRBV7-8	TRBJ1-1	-	TGTGCCAGCAGCTTAGATGGCTTGCAGAACACTGAAGCTTTCTTT	CASSLDGLQNTEAFF